The sequence of this T cell receptor beta chain was determined in a study of cytomegalovirus exposure and HLA in healthy donors. Points from the study as a whole: In a later analysis, most CMV-associated TCR beta chains appeared HLA-restricted. The study recorded 150 to 200 TCR beta chains that were cytomegalovirus-associated. What a later analysis showed was that several of the most significant clusters appeared linked to common viral pathogens. An analysis done earlier found most TCR beta V segments productive about 87% or about 30% of the time.

Unmatched junction bases numbered 5, after V lost 1 base and J lost 9 bases. CDR1 is SEHNR, CDR2 FQNEAQ, per germline (reference sequence). This CDR3 has 14 amino acids. Primers included in the PCR were 60 Vbeta and 13 Jbeta primers. Repertoires were generated with immunoSEQ multiplex PCR, while TCRdb's copy carries only in-frame clones and drops some. The sample includes 200,000 to 250,000 clones, 75% to 90% seen only once; the top ten take roughly 1%. For this clone: The antigen is undetermined.

This rearrangement joins TRBV7-9 to TRBJ2-1, with 8 bases lining up with TRBD2. The sequence came from a woman aged 18-29 years in good health and CMV-seronegative. The sample was PBMCs. The DNA of the CDR3 is TGTGCCAGCAGCTTAGATCCGGGAGGGCCTGAGCAGTTCTTC. As protein: CASSLDPGGPEQFF.